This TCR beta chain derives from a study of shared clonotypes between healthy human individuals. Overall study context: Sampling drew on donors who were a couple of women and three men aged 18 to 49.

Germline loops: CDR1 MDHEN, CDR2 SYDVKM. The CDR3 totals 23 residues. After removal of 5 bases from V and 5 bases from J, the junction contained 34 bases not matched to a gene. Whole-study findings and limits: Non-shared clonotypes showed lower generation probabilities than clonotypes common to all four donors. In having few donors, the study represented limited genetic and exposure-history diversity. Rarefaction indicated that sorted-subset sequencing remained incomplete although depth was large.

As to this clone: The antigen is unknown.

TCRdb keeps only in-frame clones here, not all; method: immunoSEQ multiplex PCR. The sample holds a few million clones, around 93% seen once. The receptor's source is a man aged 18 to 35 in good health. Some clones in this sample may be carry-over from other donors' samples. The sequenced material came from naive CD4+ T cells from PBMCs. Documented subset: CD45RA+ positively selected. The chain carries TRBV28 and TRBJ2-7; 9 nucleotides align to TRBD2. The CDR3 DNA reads TGTGCCAGCAGTCCCGAGGGGGGGCTAGCGGGGAGACTCCCCCTTAGGCGGTTCAACGAGCAGTACTTC. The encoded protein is CASSPEGGLAGRLPLRRFNEQYF. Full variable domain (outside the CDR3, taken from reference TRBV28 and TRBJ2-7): DVKVTQSSRYLVKRTGEKVFLECVQDMDHENMFWYRQDPGLGLRLIYFSYDVKMKEKGDIPEGYSVSREKKERFSLILESASTNQTSMYLCASSPEGGLAGRLPLRRFNEQYFGPGTRLTVT.